This TCR beta chain was captured by sequencing in a study of T cells after yellow fever vaccination (dated by TCRdb to about 2019). About the full investigation: The SMART-Seq v4 Ultra Low Input RNA kit was used to prepare libraries from fractions with low cell numbers. Blood samples were taken at several timepoints before and after primary and secondary immunization, and bulk PBMC replicates and cell subsets were isolated. Two healthy male donors, one aged 18 to 30 and one aged 30 to 40 years, made up the cohort. To follow T-cell clones before and after primary and booster YFV17D yellow fever vaccination, bulk TCR alpha and beta repertoires were sequenced over time. Overall results and qualifications from the work: A small fraction of clonotypes showed up in both the CD4 and CD8 compartments, probably as a result of convergent recombination. Computational filtering was needed because FACS-sorted repertoires could contain abundant contaminating clonotypes from the bulk population. Compared with the primary T-cell response, the secondary T-cell response was weaker but faster, peaking on day 5 rather than day 15. Only a couple of donors were included in the study, so the extent to which the findings can be generalized is limited. After the booster, most of the clones that had expanded following primary vaccination were detected again (almost 98% of CD4 and around 90% of CD8), which suggests that memory was broadly maintained.

TCR cDNA was synthesized by 5'RACE template switching, which introduced a universal primer site and unique molecular identifiers. Priming of cDNA synthesis was performed from both the TCR alpha and TCR beta constant segments. Libraries were amplified in two PCR steps, with sample barcodes and sequencing adapters added in the second step. Sequencing of libraries was done on Illumina HiSeq 2500 (2x100 bp) or NovaSeq (2x150 bp). From the authors' description of their analysis: Demultiplexing of reads and collapsing into UMI consensus sequences were performed with MIGEC, and V(D)J alignment was carried out with MiXCR. Vaccine-responding clonotypes were defined with edgeR using replicate PBMC samples, requiring FDR below 0.01 and a log2 fold change above 5 up to day 15. CD4 or CD8 identity was assigned to each bulk clonotype according to whether the clonotype was present at higher abundance in the sequenced CD4 repertoire or the sequenced CD8 repertoire. TCRdb trimmed public reads at Q25 via fastp, called clones via MiXCR and kept in-frame beta chains. Identical CDR3 proteins give one entry, which carries the most common genes and DNA. TCRdb, not the authors, supplied the V and J calls. Here the sample has 100,000 to 150,000 distinct CDR3 sequences; around 7.7% occur a single time. 2% to 3% of the sample lies in the top ten.

In its sample, this clonotype was seen many times. Its antigen remains undetermined. The input lacks base qualities; no much larger clone sits a single base away. Taken from the germline V gene, the CDR1 and CDR2 loops are SGHTA and FQGTGA. V lost 5 bases and J lost 7 bases; the stretch between them is 5 bases long. The CDR3, from cysteine to phenylalanine, totals 11 residues. Kept here is only the CDR3 DNA, which spans 33 bases and is read in frame from base 1. The intended sense of this specimen's treatment or condition label: live attenuated yellow fever vaccine strain. PBMCs were isolated from peripheral blood using a standard Ficoll-Paque protocol. Dynabeads CD4 and CD8 positive selection kits were used to isolate CD4 and CD8 T-cell fractions. TriZol was used to extract RNA from bulk PBMCs, from CD4 and CD8 fractions, and from dextramer-positive and dextramer-negative fractions.

This chain is built from TRBV7-3 and TRBJ2-2; there is no confident call for the D gene. The sequences come from CD4+ T cells sorted from PBMCs, collected roughly 10 days after the first yellow fever vaccination. The TCR originated in a man younger than 30 who received the YFV17D yellow fever vaccine. The CDR3 protein is CASSSYGELFF. The nucleotide sequence is given as TGTGCCAGCAGCAGTTACGGGGAGCTGTTTTTT. Reference TRBV7-3 and TRBJ2-2 genes cover what lies past the CDR3, so the full variable domain is GAGVSQTPSNKVTEKGKYVELRCDPISGHTALYWYRQSLGQGPEFLIYFQGTGAADDSGLPNDRFFAVRPEGSVSTLKIQRTERGDSAVYLCASSSYGELFFGEGSRLTVL.